Each of the 15 T cell receptor beta chains below was sequenced from the same sample in a study of shared clonotypes between healthy human individuals. Assay used: immunoSEQ multiplex PCR; TCRdb lists only in-frame clones, some missing. The sample has about 2.4 million clones, 85% to 95% seen once. The sample was naive CD4+ T cells sorted from blood. The subset was: CD45RA+ positively selected. The receptors stem from a man between 18 and 35 years old in good health.

This clone was counted a single time. The V and J genes are TRBV6-5 and TRBJ2-5, with 14 bases matching TRBD2. The CDR3 spans 16 residues. CDR1 and CDR2 from the germline V gene are MNHEY and SVGAGI. V lost 4 bases, J lost 0 bases, and 1 base stayed unmatched. The CDR3 coding sequence is TGTGCCAGCAGTTGGGGACTAGCGGGGGACCAAGAGACCCAGTACTTC. This translates into CASSWGLAGDQETQYF.

The chain combines TRBV6-6 with TRBJ1-5; D perhaps matches TRBD1 (6 bases). V lost 8 bases and J lost 6, with 17 bases in between. This CDR3 is built from 14 residues. Germline V CDR1 and CDR2: MNHNY, SVGAGI (reference sequence). The CDR3 region has the DNA TGTGCCAGCCTCGGACTGACAGGTCGTCAGCCCCAGCATTTT. Translation: CASLGLTGRQPQHF.

The chain recombines TRBV6-5 with TRBJ2-5, with 11 positions matching TRBD1. The germline V gene has CDR1 MNHEY and CDR2 SVGAGI. The CDR3 has 15 amino acids. V lost 5 bases, J lost 6 bases, and 8 bases stayed unmatched. CDR3 in amino acids: CASSKSGTGGKTQYF. The CDR3 DNA reads as TGTGCCAGCAGTAAATCCGGGACAGGGGGAAAGACCCAGTACTTC.

CDR3 region: CASSVPGGIAHF. In DNA form, the CDR3 reads TGTGCCAGTAGTGTCCCTGGGGGGATAGCGCATTTT. The chain employs TRBV19 and TRBJ1-5, with TRBD1 as a possible D gene (5 bases). The CDR3 length is 12 residues. CDR1 LNHDA and CDR2 SQIVND come from the germline V gene (reference sequence). Trimming took off 5 bases at V and 15 bases at J, with 17 bases between the two ends.

The V call is TRBV18, the J call TRBJ1-4; TRBD1 might be the D (5 bases). The V end lost 6 bases, the J end lost 7 bases, and 18 bases lay between the germline ends. This CDR3 is built from 15 residues. CDR1 and CDR2 from the germline V gene are KGHSH and LQKENI. The CDR3 DNA reads as TGTGCCAGCTCCCCCCGGGGGGAGTGGGGTGAAAAACTGTTTTTT. This sequence encodes CASSPRGEWGEKLFF.

Written as DNA, the CDR3 is TGTGCCAGCAGAGGCATTGACCCTTATAATTCACCCCTCCACTTT. It is translated as CASRGIDPYNSPLHF. The chain uses TRBV6-1 and TRBJ1-6, with D unclear. CDR3 length: 15 amino acids. Trimming cost V 6 bases and J 4 bases, with 13 bases left between them. The germline V gene encodes CDR1 MNHNS and CDR2 SASEGT.

The chain combines TRBV14 with TRBJ2-1; D ambiguous. The V end was cut by 6 bases, the J end by 4 bases, with 19 bases between. This CDR3 is 16 amino acids long. Germline assignment: CDR1 SGHDN and CDR2 FVKESK. CDR3 protein: CASSYLGQETYNEQFF. CDR3 DNA: TGTGCCAGCAGTTACCTAGGGCAGGAGACGTACAATGAGCAGTTCTTC.

The chain uses TRBV5-4 and TRBJ2-7, with D possibly matching TRBD2 (5 bases). The CDR3 covers 15 residues. The V end was cut by 4 bases, the J end by 3 bases, with 17 bases between. Germline loops: CDR1 SGHNT, CDR2 YYREEE (reference sequence). The CDR3 DNA follows: TGTGCCAGCAGCCTGCAACAAGGGAGTTACTACGAGCAGTACTTC. It yields the protein CASSLQQGSYYEQYF.

This chain links TRBV7-9 with TRBJ1-4; D might be TRBD1 (5 bases). The CDR3 spans 15 residues. The germline gives CDR1 SEHNR, CDR2 FQNEAQ (reference sequence). V was cut by 6 bases and J by 2 bases, with 13 bases left in between. Here the CDR3 reads CASRAPGGTNEKLFF. Written as DNA, the CDR3 is TGTGCCAGCAGGGCGCCCGGGGGGACTAATGAAAAACTGTTTTTT.

The chain uses TRBV5-4 and TRBJ1-6; perhaps TRBD1 as D (5 bases). CDR1 SGHNT and CDR2 YYREEE come from the germline V gene (reference sequence). Trimming took 1 base from V and 6 from J, leaving 11 bases between them. The CDR3 extends over 15 amino acids. The CDR3 loop is CASSLLGEANSPLHF. CDR3 coding DNA: TGTGCCAGCAGCTTGCTGGGGGAGGCTAATTCACCCCTCCACTTT. Filled out from reference TRBV5-4 and TRBJ1-6, the complete variable domain reads ETGVTQSPTHLIKTRGQQVTLRCSSQSGHNTVSWYQQALGQGPQFIFQYYREEENGRGNFPPRFSGLQFPNYSSELNVNALELDDSALYLCASSLLGEANSPLHFGNGTRLTVT.

The chain carries TRBV27 and TRBJ1-1; D not resolved. The CDR3 runs 15 residues. The germline gives CDR1 MNHEY, CDR2 SMNVEV (reference sequence). The V and J ends lost 0 bases and 3 bases respectively, with 11 bases between them. The CDR3 nucleotides read TGTGCCAGCAGTTTATCGTACGCCGCGGACACTGAAGCTTTCTTT. Translating gives CASSLSYAADTEAFF.

The chain links TRBV7-9 to TRBJ2-4; possibly TRBD2 for D (6 bases). Germline CDR1 and CDR2: SEHNR and FQNEAQ (reference sequence). The CDR3 is 19 amino acids. V lost 1 base and J lost 1, with 20 bases in between. The CDR3 DNA sequence: TGTGCCAGCAGCTTAGGACTCCGGAGGGGCGAGTGGGCCAAAAACATTCAGTACTTC. Protein sequence: CASSLGLRRGEWAKNIQYF.

The chain couples TRBV28 to TRBJ1-5, with D possibly being TRBD1 (5 bases). CDR3 length: 16 amino acids. Germline assignment: CDR1 MDHEN and CDR2 SYDVKM. V shed 6 bases and J shed 0 bases, with 15 bases lying between them. CDR3 residues: CASRYDSSYSNQPQHF. The CDR3 DNA reads as TGTGCCAGCAGATATGACAGCAGCTATAGCAATCAGCCCCAGCATTTT.

The chain carries TRBV6-6 and TRBJ2-6, with D hard to call. V dropped 3 bases and J dropped 6 bases, with 12 bases sitting between them. In germline, CDR1 is MNHNY, CDR2 SVGAGI (reference sequence). The CDR3 has 15 amino acids. The CDR3 reads CASSYSDGQANVLTF. The CDR3, as DNA: TGTGCCAGCAGTTATTCGGACGGCCAGGCCAACGTCCTGACTTTC.

To note about this clone: The identical CDR3 is also encoded by other nucleotide sequences in the sample. This chain uses TRBV6-5 with TRBJ2-7, with D possibly TRBD1 on 7 matching bases. The CDR3 runs 15 residues. Trimming took off 2 bases at V and 2 bases at J, with 13 bases between the two ends. Germline CDR1 MNHEY, CDR2 SVGAGI. The CDR3 nucleotides read TGTGCCAGCAGTTACGGGTCAGGGGGGACCTACGAGCAGTACTTC. Amino acid sequence: CASSYGSGGTYEQYF.